Listed below are T cell receptor beta chains from one sample, sequenced in a study of shared clonotypes between healthy human individuals. The table came from immunoSEQ multiplex PCR; TCRdb's copy has only in-frame clones and leaves some out. The repertoire holds about 480,000 clones, with roughly 79% as singletons. Source material: PBMCs. The source of these receptors is a woman aged 40 to 55 in good health. Some clones in this sample may be carry-over from other donors' samples. Both conserved end residues are part of each CDR3. A D gene is named only where the DNA matches it firmly. Expanded clones get a size class; other rows say once, few or many, or leave the size out.

15,TRBD2,-,TRBJ2-3,TRBV5-1,TGCGCCAGCAGCTTAGCGGGAGTTGTAGGAGATACGCAGTATTTT,CASSLAGVVGDTQYF
14,TRBD1,-,TRBJ1-5,TRBV19,TGTGCCAGTAGCCGGACAGGATACAATCAGCCCCAGCATTTT,CASSRTGYNQPQHF
13,-,-,TRBJ2-7,TRBV11-2,TGTGCCAGCAGTCCGGGTTGGGCACGCGAGCAGTACTTC,CASSPGWAREQYF
13,-,-,TRBJ2-1,TRBV7-2,TGTGCCAGCAGCTCGGACTCCTACAATGAGCAGTTCTTC,CASSSDSYNEQFF
13,-,-,TRBJ1-5,TRBV10-3,TGTGCCACGTGGCGGGGATCGAGGCAGCCCCAGCATTTT,CATWRGSRQPQHF
14,-,-,TRBJ1-2,TRBV6-1,TGTGCCAGCAACCCGGTTCTACACGCATATGGCTACACCTTC,CASNPVLHAYGYTF
16,TRBD1,once,TRBJ2-3,TRBV7-3,TGTGCCAGCAGCTTCACCGGGACAGAGGGCACAGATACGCAGTATTTT,CASSFTGTEGTDTQYF
16,TRBD2,-,TRBJ2-3,TRBV7-3,TGTGCCAGCAGCCTCGGGGCGGGGAGGGCCACAGATACGCAGTATTTT,CASSLGAGRATDTQYF
19,TRBD2,-,TRBJ2-4,TRBV19,TGTGCCAGTAGTATAGATCGGGGACTAGCGGAGCCCAAAGAGAACATTCAGTACTTC,CASSIDRGLAEPKENIQYF
14,TRBD1,-,TRBJ2-5,TRBV25-1,TGTGCCAGGACAGGGGGCATGACCCAAGAGACCCAGTACTTC,CARTGGMTQETQYF
13,-,few,TRBJ1-2,TRBV7-2,TGTGCCAGCAGCTTAACAGCTAACTATGGCTACACCTTC,CASSLTANYGYTF
17,TRBD2,-,TRBJ2-1,TRBV5-1,TGCGCCAGCAGACTTCATAGCGGGAGACCGGAATACAATGAGCAGTTCTTC,CASRLHSGRPEYNEQFF
14,-,-,TRBJ2-5,TRBV5-5,TGTGCCAGCAGCTTAAGAACAGGTCAAGAGACCCAGTACTTC,CASSLRTGQETQYF
15,-,-,TRBJ2-3,TRBV11-3,TGTGCCAGCAGCTTGGGGGCAGGGATCACAGATACGCAGTATTTT,CASSLGAGITDTQYF
15,-,once,TRBJ2-2,TRBV9,TGTGCCAGCAGCGTAGGTCAATTGGACACCGGGGAGCTGTTTTTT,CASSVGQLDTGELFF
14,TRBD1,-,TRBJ1-1,TRBV9,TGTGCCAGCAGCGCACTGGACAGGGGCACTGAAGCTTTCTTT,CASSALDRGTEAFF
14,-,-,TRBJ1-4,TRBV19,TGTGCCAGTAGTATTTCGAGTCACGGTGAAAAACTGTTTTTT,CASSISSHGEKLFF
15,-,-,TRBJ2-3,TRBV9,TGTGCCAGCAGCCGGGCAGGGGCCAACACAGATACGCAGTATTTT,CASSRAGANTDTQYF
16,-,-,TRBJ2-5,TRBV6-5,TGTGCCAGCAGTTATGATGGGCCAGCCCTCCAAGAGACCCAGTACTTC,CASSYDGPALQETQYF
16,TRBD1,once,TRBJ2-7,TRBV6-6,TGTGCCAGCAGTTCCGCCCAACAGGGGGGAAGGTACGAGCAGTACTTC,CASSSAQQGGRYEQYF
14,-,-,TRBJ2-7,TRBV5-6,TGTGCCAGCAGCTTGTACCAGGGTCTGGGCGAGCAGTACTTC,CASSLYQGLGEQYF
14,TRBD2,-,TRBJ2-2,TRBV2,TGTGCCAGCAGGGACAGCGGGGGCACCGGGGAGCTGTTTTTT,CASRDSGGTGELFF
13,-,-,TRBJ1-5,TRBV11-2,TGTGCCAGCAGCTTAGACAGCCGTCAGCCCCAGCATTTT,CASSLDSRQPQHF
14,TRBD1,-,TRBJ2-7,TRBV28,TGTGCCAGCAGCCCCGGGACAGGGGGTTCGCGGCGGTACTTC,CASSPGTGGSRRYF
17,-,-,TRBJ2-7,TRBV29-1,TGCAGCGTTGAAGAGGGGTCCACTGGACGACCTCGGCGCGAGCAGTACTTC,CSVEEGSTGRPRREQYF
16,TRBD2,-,TRBJ2-1,TRBV7-2,TGTGCCAGCAGCTTAGAGGGGACTAGGGGGGCCAATGAGCAGTTCTTC,CASSLEGTRGANEQFF
14,TRBD1,-,TRBJ2-2,TRBV27,TGTGCCAGCAGTTTAAGACAGGGCACCGGGGAGCTGTTTTTT,CASSLRQGTGELFF
17,TRBD1,-,TRBJ1-4,TRBV28,TGTGCCAGCAGTCTTAAGACAGGGGCTGCAACTAATGAAAAACTGTTTTTT,CASSLKTGAATNEKLFF
14,-,-,TRBJ2-7,TRBV7-8,TGTGCCAGCAGCTTGGGACTTAACTCCTACGAGCAGTACTTC,CASSLGLNSYEQYF
15,-,-,TRBJ2-1,TRBV5-1,TGCGCCAGCAGCTTCGGGGTAAGCTCCTACAATGAGCAGTTCTTC,CASSFGVSSYNEQFF
17,TRBD2,-,TRBJ2-7,TRBV4-2,TGTGCCAGCAGCCAAGATCGAATTAGCGGGAGCACGGGCGAGCAGTACTTC,CASSQDRISGSTGEQYF
13,-,-,TRBJ1-1,TRBV2,TGTGCCAGCAAGGAGGGACTTTACACTGAAGCTTTCTTT,CASKEGLYTEAFF
20,-,-,TRBJ2-2,TRBV7-3,TGTGCCAGCAGCTTAAACCTACGGTCGGTGGGGTTGGCGAACACCGGGGAGCTGTTTTTT,CASSLNLRSVGLANTGELFF
16,TRBD2,few,TRBJ2-2,TRBV4-3,TGCGCCAGCAGCCGACTTCCGGGACTAGCGGGCGGGGAGCTGTTTTTT,CASSRLPGLAGGELFF